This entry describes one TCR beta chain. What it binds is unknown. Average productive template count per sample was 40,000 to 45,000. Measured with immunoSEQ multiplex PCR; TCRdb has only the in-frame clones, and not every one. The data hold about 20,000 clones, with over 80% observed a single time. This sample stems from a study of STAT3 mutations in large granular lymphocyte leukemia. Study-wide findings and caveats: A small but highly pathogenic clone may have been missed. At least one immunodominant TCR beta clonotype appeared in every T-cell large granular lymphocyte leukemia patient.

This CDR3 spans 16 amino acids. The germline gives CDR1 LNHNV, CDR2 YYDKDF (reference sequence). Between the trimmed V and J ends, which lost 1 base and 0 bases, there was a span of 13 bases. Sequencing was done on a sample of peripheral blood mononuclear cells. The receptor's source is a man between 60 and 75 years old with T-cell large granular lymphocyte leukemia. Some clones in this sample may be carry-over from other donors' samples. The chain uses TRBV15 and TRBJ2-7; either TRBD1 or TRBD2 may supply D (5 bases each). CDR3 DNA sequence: TGTGCCACCAGCAGAGTTGGGGACGGGCCCTCCTACGAGCAGTACTTC. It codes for CATSRVGDGPSYEQYF.